The clone carrying this T cell receptor beta chain was recorded at least ten times. The antigen is not known. The data were obtained in a study of T-cell reconstitution after alpha-beta-depleted transplantation in children. General study points: Where alpha-beta T cells came from about two months after transplant was reportedly several hundred expanded graft clones. Hyperexpanded clones declined; after one year, newly produced T cells mostly supplied diversity.

Unique molecular identifiers tagged the TCRbeta library. TCRdb reprocessed the PCR reads via MiXCR and lists one record per CDR3 protein. The table has approximately 500,000 distinct CDR3 sequences, approximately 10% seen once. This CDR3 is built from 14 residues. CDR1 is SGHRS and CDR2 is YFSETQ in the germline V gene. Trimming took off 1 base at V and 3 bases at J, with 11 bases between the two ends. Sequenced here: PBMCs, sampled before TCRalphabeta/CD19-depleted stem cell transplant. This sequence joins TRBV5-1 and TRBJ2-7; D is unresolved. The TCR comes from a child aged 2 to 10 with inherited bone marrow failure, due to receive a stem cell transplant. In DNA, the CDR3 is TGCGCCAGCAGCTTGCAACCAGTTATCTACGAGCAGTACTTC. It is translated as CASSLQPVIYEQYF.